The table lists the clone carrying this T cell receptor beta chain with a count of one. This sample is drawn from a study of blood T cell repertoires in COVID-19. Study-level background: T cells, B-cell-depleted T cells, or PBMCs provided the cDNA or gDNA that served as material.

Germline CDR1 LNHDA, CDR2 SQIVND (reference sequence). J was trimmed by 7 bases and V by 6 bases; bases with no gene match: 3. CDR3 length: 15 residues. Original handling: Amplification with reference gene primers provided the estimates of nucleated cell counts. Method: immunoSEQ multiplex PCR; TCRdb's copy keeps in-frame clones and lacks some. From that table come the V and J calls and clone size; the DNA was used to work out D and trimming. Of 380,000 or so clones listed, around 84% are singletons. Sample: peripheral blood. This chain uses TRBV19 with TRBJ2-1; 16 nucleotides agree with TRBD2. This receptor was taken from a human donor with acute or convalescent COVID-19. The donor label of this sample is uncertain. This chain's CDR3 is CASRGTSGRANEQFF. CDR3 in DNA: TGTGCCAGTAGAGGGACTAGCGGGAGGGCGAATGAGCAGTTCTTC. The whole variable domain, remainder taken from reference TRBV19 and TRBJ2-1, is DGGITQSPKYLFRKEGQNVTLSCEQNLNHDAMYWYRQDPGQGLRLIYYSQIVNDFQKGDIAEGYSVSREKKESFPLTVTSAQKNPTAFYLCASRGTSGRANEQFFGPGTRLTVL.